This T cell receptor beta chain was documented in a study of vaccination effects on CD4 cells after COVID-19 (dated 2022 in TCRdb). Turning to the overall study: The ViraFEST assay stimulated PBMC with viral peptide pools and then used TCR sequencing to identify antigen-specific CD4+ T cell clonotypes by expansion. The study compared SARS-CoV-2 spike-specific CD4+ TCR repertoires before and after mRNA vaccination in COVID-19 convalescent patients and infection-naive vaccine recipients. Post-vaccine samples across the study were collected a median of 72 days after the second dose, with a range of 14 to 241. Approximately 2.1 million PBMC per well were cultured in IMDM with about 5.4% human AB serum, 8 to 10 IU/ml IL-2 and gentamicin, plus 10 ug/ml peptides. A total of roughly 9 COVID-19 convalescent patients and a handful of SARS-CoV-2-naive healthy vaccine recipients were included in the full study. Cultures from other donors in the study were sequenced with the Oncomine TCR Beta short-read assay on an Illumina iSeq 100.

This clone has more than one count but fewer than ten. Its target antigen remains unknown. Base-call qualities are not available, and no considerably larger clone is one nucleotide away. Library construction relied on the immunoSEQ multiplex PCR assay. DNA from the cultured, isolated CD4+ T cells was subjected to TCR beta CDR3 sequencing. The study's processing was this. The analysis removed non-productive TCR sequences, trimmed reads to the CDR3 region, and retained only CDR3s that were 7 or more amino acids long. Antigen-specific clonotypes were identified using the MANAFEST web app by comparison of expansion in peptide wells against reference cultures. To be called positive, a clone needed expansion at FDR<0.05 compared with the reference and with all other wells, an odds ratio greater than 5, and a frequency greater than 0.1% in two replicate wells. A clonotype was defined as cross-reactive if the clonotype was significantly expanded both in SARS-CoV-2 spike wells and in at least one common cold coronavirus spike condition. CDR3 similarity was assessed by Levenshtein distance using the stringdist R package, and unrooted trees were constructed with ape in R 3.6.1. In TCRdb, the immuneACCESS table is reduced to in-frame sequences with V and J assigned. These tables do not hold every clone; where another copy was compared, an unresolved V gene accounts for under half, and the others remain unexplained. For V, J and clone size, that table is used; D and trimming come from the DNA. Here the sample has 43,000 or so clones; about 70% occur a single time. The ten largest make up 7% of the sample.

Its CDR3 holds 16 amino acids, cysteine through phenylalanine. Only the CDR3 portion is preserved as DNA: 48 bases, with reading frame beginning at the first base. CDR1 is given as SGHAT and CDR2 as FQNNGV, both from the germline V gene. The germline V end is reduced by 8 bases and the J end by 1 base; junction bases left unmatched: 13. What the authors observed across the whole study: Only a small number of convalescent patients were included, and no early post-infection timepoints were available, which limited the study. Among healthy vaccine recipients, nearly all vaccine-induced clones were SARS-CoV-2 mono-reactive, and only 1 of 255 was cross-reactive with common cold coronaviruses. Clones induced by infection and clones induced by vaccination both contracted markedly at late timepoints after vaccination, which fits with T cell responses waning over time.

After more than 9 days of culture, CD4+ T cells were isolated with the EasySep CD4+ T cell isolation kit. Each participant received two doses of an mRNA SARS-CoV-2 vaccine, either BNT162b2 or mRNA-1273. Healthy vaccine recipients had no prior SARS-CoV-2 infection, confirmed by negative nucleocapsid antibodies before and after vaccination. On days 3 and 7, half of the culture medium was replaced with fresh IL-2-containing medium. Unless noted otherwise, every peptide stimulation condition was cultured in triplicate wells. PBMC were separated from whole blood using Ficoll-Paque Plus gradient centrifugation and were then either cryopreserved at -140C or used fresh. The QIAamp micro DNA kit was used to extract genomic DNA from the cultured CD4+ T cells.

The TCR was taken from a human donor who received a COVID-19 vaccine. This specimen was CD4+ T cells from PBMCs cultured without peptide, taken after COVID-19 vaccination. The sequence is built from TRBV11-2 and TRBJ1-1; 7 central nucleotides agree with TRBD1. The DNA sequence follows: TGTGCCAGCGCCTTAAGGGGGCCAGGGGCGAACACTGAAGCTTTCTTT. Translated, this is CASALRGPGANTEAFF.